One T cell receptor beta chain is described in this entry. Profiled with immunoSEQ multiplex PCR; TCRdb holds only in-frame clones, not every one. The profile covers under 200,000 clones, with roughly 94% appearing a single time and under 0.4% taken by the ten largest. The CDR3 runs 16 residues. V was trimmed by 7 bases and J by 2 bases, leaving 15 bases between them. Germline V CDR1 and CDR2: LNHDA, SQIVND (reference sequence). The data stem from a study of OX40 agonist ivuxolimab in advanced cancers. Study summary: Prior therapy, whether anti-PD-1, anti-PD-L1 or anti-CTLA-4, was allowed, and 40% had some. Partial responses were achieved by three patients: one hepatocellular carcinoma, two cutaneous melanoma.

The rearrangement links TRBV19 to TRBJ2-6; a possible D gene is TRBD2 (5 bases). This TCR came from an adult with an advanced solid tumor such as melanoma, head and neck, liver or kidney cancer. Sequenced here: CD4+ or CD8+ T cells sorted from blood, sampled in a trial of the OX40 agonist ivuxolimab. The CDR3 DNA reads TGTGCCAGTAACCCTCGGGGAAAAGCTGGGGCCAACGTCCTGACTTTC. Translation: CASNPRGKAGANVLTF. Full variable domain (outside the CDR3, taken from reference TRBV19 and TRBJ2-6): DGGITQSPKYLFRKEGQNVTLSCEQNLNHDAMYWYRQDPGQGLRLIYYSQIVNDFQKGDIAEGYSVSREKKESFPLTVTSAQKNPTAFYLCASNPRGKAGANVLTFGAGSRLTVL.